The next 16 T cell receptor beta chains were all read from a single sample in a study of regulatory T cells in long-lasting Graves disease. Time point defined: newly diagnosed GD, antithyroid drugs for less than 3 months. Isolated PBMC RNA provided the starting material for the TCR library. Through Arm-PCR of CDR3 regions and iRepertoire HTBI primers, TCR beta libraries were built. TCRdb redid the calling of the multiplex PCR reads with MiXCR, one entry per CDR3 protein. This sample has hundreds of thousands of distinct CDR3 sequences, with 15% to 20% found just once. The sequences come from peripheral blood mononuclear cells (PBMCs), collected at new diagnosis, from a patient treated with antithyroid drugs. The origin of the receptors is a female donor with Graves disease.

There are many counts of this clonotype. V and J are TRBV30 and TRBJ1-4; 10 nucleotides match TRBD1. Germline trimming cut 3 bases from V and 5 bases from J; bases unmatched to any gene: 9. The V gene's germline CDR1 is GTSNPN and CDR2 SVGIG (reference sequence). This CDR3 contains 16 residues. The CDR3 loop is CAWRGGMDRGNEKLFF. In DNA, the CDR3 is TGTGCCTGGAGAGGGGGGATGGACAGGGGGAATGAAAAACTGTTTTTT.

This clonotype was seen repeatedly, ten times or more. The DNA of the CDR3 is TGTGCCAGCAGTTACACCGGGACTAGCGGGAGAGGCACAGATACGCAGTATTTT. Protein sequence: CASSYTGTSGRGTDTQYF. The chain is built from TRBV27 and TRBJ2-3; 14 bases match TRBD2. The germline V gene has CDR1 MNHEY and CDR2 SMNVEV (reference sequence). The trim removed 4 bases at V and 1 base at J, leaving 7 bases unmatched. There are 18 residues in the CDR3.

There are many counts of this clonotype. V and J are TRBV30 and TRBJ2-2; 8 nucleotides match TRBD2. With V trimmed by 3 bases and J by 4 bases, 4 bases remained unmatched. This CDR3 is built from 14 residues. Germline values: CDR1 GTSNPN, CDR2 SVGIG (reference sequence). In nucleotides, the CDR3 is TGTGCCTGGAGAGCGAGCGGGAGCACCGGGGAGCTGTTTTTT. This codes for CAWRASGSTGELFF. Full variable domain (remainder filled in from reference TRBV30 and TRBJ2-2): SQTIHQWPATLVQPVGSPLSLECTVEGTSNPNLYWYRQAAGRGLQLLFYSVGIGQISSEVPQNLSASRPQDRQFILSSKKLLLSDSGFYLCAWRASGSTGELFFGEGSRLTVL.

This clonotype was recorded at least ten times. CDR3 in DNA: TGTGCCAGCAGTTGGGTGGAGACCCAGTACTTC. Translated: CASSWVETQYF. This chain connects TRBV12-3 or TRBV12-4 to TRBJ2-5; D gene unclear. The V gene lost 4 bases and the J gene lost 5 bases, with 5 bases spanning the gap. This CDR3 is built from 11 residues.

This clonotype came up a few times. Germline is not matched at one junction end, which may reflect a read error. This sequence joins TRBV3-1 and TRBJ1-6; D gene unclear. The germline CDR1 and CDR2 sequences are LGHDT and YNNKEL (reference sequence). The CDR3 contains 13 residues. The CDR3 loop is CAGSHDGNSPLHF. The CDR3, as DNA: TGTGCCGGCAGCCATGACGGAAACTCACCCCTCCACTTT.

This clonotype showed up many times. The V gene is TRBV11-2, the J gene TRBJ2-1; 8 positions match TRBD2. The CDR3 has 15 amino acids. CDR1 SGHAT and CDR2 FQNNGV come from the germline V gene. The ends lost 1 base at V and 10 bases at J; junction bases unmatched: 9. CDR3 in amino acids: CASSLVGTSGREQFF. The CDR3 DNA follows: TGTGCCAGCAGCTTAGTTGGGACTAGTGGTAGAGAGCAGTTCTTC.

Only a few counts were recorded for this clonotype. V is TRBV7-2 and J is TRBJ1-4; 7 bases line up with TRBD1. Per the germline V gene, CDR1 is SGHTA and CDR2 is FQGNSA. Trimming at V came to 5 bases and at J to 0 bases, leaving 6 bases not matched to a gene. The CDR3 length is 16 residues. CDR3 region: CASSPGTVATNEKLFF. CDR3 nucleotide sequence: TGTGCCAGCAGCCCTGGGACAGTTGCAACTAATGAAAAACTGTTTTTT.

This clonotype showed up just a few times. The chain employs TRBV18 and TRBJ1-2; 7 bases match TRBD1. CDR3 length equals 14 residues. Germline-derived CDR1 and CDR2 are KGHSH and LQKENI. V lost 2 bases to trimming and J lost 2 bases; unmatched junction nucleotides: 2. The CDR3 nucleotides read TGTGCCAGCTCACCAAGGGGACAGAACTATGGCTACACCTTC. This sequence encodes CASSPRGQNYGYTF.

In this sample, this clonotype turned up a few times. The chain employs TRBV6-1 and TRBJ1-5, with D unresolved. The V end lost 8 bases, the J end lost 11 bases, and 19 bases lay between the germline ends. CDR3 size: 13 residues. Germline CDR1 and CDR2: MNHNS and SASEGT. This CDR3 reads CASCRSYSSAQHF. CDR3 in DNA: TGTGCCAGCTGTAGATCTTATTCTTCGGCCCAGCATTTT.

This clonotype has ten or more counts. V is TRBV28 and J is TRBJ1-5; 9 bases are shared with TRBD1. The CDR3 runs 18 residues. CDR1 MDHEN and CDR2 SYDVKM come from the germline V gene. The trim removed 5 bases at V and 3 bases at J, leaving 14 bases unmatched. The chain's CDR3 is CASSGDRGTPMINQPQHF. The CDR3 coding sequence is TGTGCCAGCAGTGGAGACAGGGGGACGCCAATGATCAATCAGCCCCAGCATTTT. Supplemented by reference TRBV28 and TRBJ1-5, the full variable domain reads DVKVTQSSRYLVKRTGEKVFLECVQDMDHENMFWYRQDPGLGLRLIYFSYDVKMKEKGDIPEGYSVSREKKERFSLILESASTNQTSMYLCASSGDRGTPMINQPQHFGDGTRLSIL.

This clonotype was picked up a small number of times. It may be a read error: a sequence one base away is much more abundant. The chain joins TRBV19 to TRBJ1-5; D is unresolved. Germline V gene sequence: CDR1 LNHDA, CDR2 SQIVND (reference sequence). The CDR3 contains 15 residues. This CDR3 reads CASSSSGYSDQPQHF. As DNA, the CDR3 is TGTGCCAGTAGTTCGTCGGGGTATAGCGATCAGCCCCAGCATTTT.

At least ten counts were recorded for this clonotype. This rearrangement joins TRBV11-3 to TRBJ2-1; 8 nucleotides agree with TRBD1. Germline V lookup: CDR1 SGHNT, CDR2 YENEEA. The CDR3 runs 15 residues. Losses at the gene ends were 6 bases for V and 1 base for J; bases not matched to a gene: 5. CDR3 region: CASRLDRGSYNEQFF. The DNA for the CDR3 is TGTGCCAGCAGACTAGACAGGGGTTCCTACAATGAGCAGTTCTTC.

CDR3 sequence: CASSFRGTQYF. The CDR3 DNA reads TGTGCCAGCAGTTTCCGGGGGACCCAGTACTTC. The V call is TRBV27, the J call TRBJ2-5, with a weak D call TRBD2 (5 bases). Trimming pared 3 bases from V and 7 bases from J, leaving 6 bases between. Germline lookup yields CDR1 MNHEY and CDR2 SMNVEV (reference sequence). This CDR3 is built from 11 residues.

In its sample, this clonotype was seen many times. The chain couples TRBV7-9 to TRBJ2-7; D gene unclear. The CDR3 is 12 amino acids. The ends were cut back, 0 bases at V and 4 bases at J, with 4 bases in the middle. Germline V lookup: CDR1 SEHNR, CDR2 FQNEAQ (reference sequence). The CDR3 region has the DNA TGTGCCAGCAGCTTAGCGGATTACGAGCAGTACTTC. It translates to CASSLADYEQYF.

This clonotype was seen at least ten times. This chain uses TRBV27 with TRBJ1-1, with D unresolved. Germline CDR1 reads MNHEY; CDR2 reads SMNVEV (reference sequence). The CDR3 totals 13 residues. V was clipped by 7 bases and J by 2 bases, with 11 bases between them. The CDR3 loop is CASTNRINTEAFF. The CDR3 DNA is TGTGCCAGCACGAACCGGATTAACACTGAAGCTTTCTTT.

The chain couples TRBV28 to TRBJ1-5; 11 bases agree with TRBD1. The CDR3 spans 14 residues. Germline-derived CDR1 and CDR2 are MDHEN and SYDVKM. The ends lost 4 bases at V and 8 bases at J; junction bases unmatched: 4. The CDR3 region has the DNA TGTGCCAGCAGTTCCGGACAGGGGGCCGAGCCCCAGCATTTT. Its protein product is CASSSGQGAEPQHF.